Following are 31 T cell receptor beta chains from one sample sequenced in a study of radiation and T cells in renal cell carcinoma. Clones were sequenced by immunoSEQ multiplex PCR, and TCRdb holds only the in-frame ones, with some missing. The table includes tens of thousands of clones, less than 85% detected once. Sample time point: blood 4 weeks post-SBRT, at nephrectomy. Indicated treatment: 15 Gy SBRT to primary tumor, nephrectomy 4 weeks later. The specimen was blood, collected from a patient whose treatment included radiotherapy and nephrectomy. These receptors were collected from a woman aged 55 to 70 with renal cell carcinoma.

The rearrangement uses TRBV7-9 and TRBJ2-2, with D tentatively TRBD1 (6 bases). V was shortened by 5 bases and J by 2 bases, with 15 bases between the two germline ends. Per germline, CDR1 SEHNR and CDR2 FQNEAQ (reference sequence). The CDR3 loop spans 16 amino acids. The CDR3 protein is CASSRILDSNTGELFF. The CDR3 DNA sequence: TGTGCCAGCAGCCGAATCTTGGACAGTAACACCGGGGAGCTGTTTTTT.

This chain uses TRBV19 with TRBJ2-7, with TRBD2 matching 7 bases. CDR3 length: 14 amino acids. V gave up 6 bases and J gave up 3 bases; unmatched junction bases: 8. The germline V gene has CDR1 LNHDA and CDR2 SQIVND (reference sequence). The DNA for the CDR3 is TGTGCCAGTAGCCCTCATGGCGGGGGCTACGAGCAGTACTTC. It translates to CASSPHGGGYEQYF.

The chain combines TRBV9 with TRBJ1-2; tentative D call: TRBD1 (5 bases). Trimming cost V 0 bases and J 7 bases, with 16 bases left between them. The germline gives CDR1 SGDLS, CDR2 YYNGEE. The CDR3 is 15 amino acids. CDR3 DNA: TGTGCCAGCAGCGTAGAAGTGGGGCCGGGTTCTGGCTACACCTTC. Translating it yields CASSVEVGPGSGYTF.

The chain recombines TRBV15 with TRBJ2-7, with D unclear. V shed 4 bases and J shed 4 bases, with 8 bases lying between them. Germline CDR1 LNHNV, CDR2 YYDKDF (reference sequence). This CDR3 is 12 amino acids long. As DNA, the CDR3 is TGTGCCACCAGCACCCCCGGGTACGAGCAGTACTTC. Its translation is CATSTPGYEQYF.

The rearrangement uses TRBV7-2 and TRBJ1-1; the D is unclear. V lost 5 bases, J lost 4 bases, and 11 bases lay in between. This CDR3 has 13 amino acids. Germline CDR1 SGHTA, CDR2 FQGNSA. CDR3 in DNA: TGTGCCAGCAGCCTCCGGAGGAGCACTGAAGCTTTCTTT. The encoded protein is CASSLRRSTEAFF.

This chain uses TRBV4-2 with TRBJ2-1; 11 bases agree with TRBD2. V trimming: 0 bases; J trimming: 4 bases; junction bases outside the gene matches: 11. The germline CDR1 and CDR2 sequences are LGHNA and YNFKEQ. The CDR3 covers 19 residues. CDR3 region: CASSQEVGTSGLTYNEQFF. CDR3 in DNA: TGTGCCAGCAGCCAAGAAGTGGGGACTAGCGGTTTAACGTACAATGAGCAGTTCTTC.

CDR3 sequence: CASSIQMGAGSSYNEQFF. In DNA, the CDR3 is TGTGCCAGTAGTATCCAGATGGGAGCGGGATCATCCTACAATGAGCAGTTCTTC. The rearrangement joins TRBV19 to TRBJ2-1, with 7 bases identical to TRBD2. The CDR3 loop spans 18 amino acids. With V trimmed by 3 bases and J by 1 base, 12 bases remained unmatched. Germline V lookup: CDR1 LNHDA, CDR2 SQIVND (reference sequence).

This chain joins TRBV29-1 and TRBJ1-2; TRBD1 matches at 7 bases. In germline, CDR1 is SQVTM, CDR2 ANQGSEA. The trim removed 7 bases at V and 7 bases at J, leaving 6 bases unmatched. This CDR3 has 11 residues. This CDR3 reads CSADRVGGYTF. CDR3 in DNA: TGCAGCGCCGACAGGGTAGGTGGCTACACCTTC.

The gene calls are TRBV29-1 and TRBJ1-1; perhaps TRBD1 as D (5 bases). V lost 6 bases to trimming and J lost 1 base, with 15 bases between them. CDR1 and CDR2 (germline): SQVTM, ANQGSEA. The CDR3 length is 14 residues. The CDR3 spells CSVGPRISNTEAFF. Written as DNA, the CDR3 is TGCAGCGTGGGGCCGAGGATTTCGAACACTGAAGCTTTCTTT.

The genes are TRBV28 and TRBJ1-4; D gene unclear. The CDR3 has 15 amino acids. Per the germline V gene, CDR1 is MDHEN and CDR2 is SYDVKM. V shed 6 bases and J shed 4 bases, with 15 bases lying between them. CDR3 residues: CASSPHSRINEKLFF. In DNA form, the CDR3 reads TGTGCCAGCAGCCCTCACAGCCGAATTAATGAAAAACTGTTTTTT.

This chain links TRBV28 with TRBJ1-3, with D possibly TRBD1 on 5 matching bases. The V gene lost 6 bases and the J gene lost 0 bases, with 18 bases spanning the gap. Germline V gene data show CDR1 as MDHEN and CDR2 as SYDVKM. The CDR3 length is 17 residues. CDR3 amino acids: CASSLLGDPFSGNTIYF. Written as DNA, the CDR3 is TGTGCCAGCAGCCTATTGGGGGACCCTTTCTCTGGAAACACCATATATTTT.

CDR3 sequence (DNA): TGTGCCAGCAGTGCCCTAGCGGCCCCCAAAAACATTCAGTACTTC. This encodes CASSALAAPKNIQYF. The chain recombines TRBV28 with TRBJ2-4, with 7 bases identical to TRBD2. CDR3 size: 15 residues. The germline V gene has CDR1 MDHEN and CDR2 SYDVKM. V trimming: 5 bases; J trimming: 2 bases; junction bases outside the gene matches: 6.

The DNA of the CDR3 is TGTGCCAGCACCCTTTCCGGGACAGGGTCCTACGAGCAGTACTTC. It translates to CASTLSGTGSYEQYF. The chain recombines TRBV6-1 with TRBJ2-7; 9 positions match TRBD1. The CDR3 sequence is 15 residues long. V lost 7 bases and J lost 1; bases outside the gene matches: 8. Germline values: CDR1 MNHNS, CDR2 SASEGT.

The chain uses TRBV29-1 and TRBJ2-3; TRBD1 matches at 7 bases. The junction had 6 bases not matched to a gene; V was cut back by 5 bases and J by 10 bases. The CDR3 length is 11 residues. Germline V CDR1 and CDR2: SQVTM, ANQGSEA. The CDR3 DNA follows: TGCAGCGTTTACAGGGGTGTCGCGCAGTATTTT. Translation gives CSVYRGVAQYF.

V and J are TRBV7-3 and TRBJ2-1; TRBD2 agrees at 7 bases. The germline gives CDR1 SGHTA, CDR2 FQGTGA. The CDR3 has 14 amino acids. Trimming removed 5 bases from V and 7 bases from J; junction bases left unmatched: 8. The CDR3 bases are TGTGCCAGCAGCCCCCTGGGGGGAGGGAATGAGCAGTTCTTC. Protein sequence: CASSPLGGGNEQFF. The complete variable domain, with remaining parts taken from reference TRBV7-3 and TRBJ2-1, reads GAGVSQTPSNKVTEKGKYVELRCDPISGHTALYWYRQSLGQGPEFLIYFQGTGAADDSGLPNDRFFAVRPEGSVSTLKIQRTERGDSAVYLCASSPLGGGNEQFFGPGTRLTVL.

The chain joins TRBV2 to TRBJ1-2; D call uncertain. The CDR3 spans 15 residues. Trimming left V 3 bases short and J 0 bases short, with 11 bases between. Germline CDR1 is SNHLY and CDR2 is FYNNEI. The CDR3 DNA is TGTGCCAGCAGTGATCATAGGGCGTCTAACTATGGCTACACCTTC. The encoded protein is CASSDHRASNYGYTF.

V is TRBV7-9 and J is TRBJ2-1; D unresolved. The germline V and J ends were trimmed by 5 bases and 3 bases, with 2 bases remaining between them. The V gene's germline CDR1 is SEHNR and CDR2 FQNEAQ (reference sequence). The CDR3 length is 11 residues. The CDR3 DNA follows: TGTGCCAGCAGCGACTACAATGAGCAGTTCTTC. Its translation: CASSDYNEQFF.

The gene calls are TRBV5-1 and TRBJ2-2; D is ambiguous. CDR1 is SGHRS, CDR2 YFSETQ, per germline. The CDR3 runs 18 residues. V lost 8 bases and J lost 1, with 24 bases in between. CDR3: CASSGTARRALNTGELFF. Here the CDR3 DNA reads TGCGCCAGTTCCGGAACTGCTCGCCGGGCTTTGAACACCGGGGAGCTGTTTTTT.

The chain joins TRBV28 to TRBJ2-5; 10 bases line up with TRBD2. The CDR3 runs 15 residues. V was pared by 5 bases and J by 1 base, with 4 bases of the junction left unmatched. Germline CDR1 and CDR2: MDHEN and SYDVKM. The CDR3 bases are TGTGCCAGCAGTCGGACTAGCGGCATCCAAGAGACCCAGTACTTC. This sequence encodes CASSRTSGIQETQYF.

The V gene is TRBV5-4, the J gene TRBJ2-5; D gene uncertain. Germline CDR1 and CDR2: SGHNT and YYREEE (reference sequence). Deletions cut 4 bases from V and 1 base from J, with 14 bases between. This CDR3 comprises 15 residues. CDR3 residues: CASSLGFRTQETQYF. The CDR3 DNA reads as TGTGCCAGCAGCCTGGGGTTTCGGACCCAAGAGACCCAGTACTTC. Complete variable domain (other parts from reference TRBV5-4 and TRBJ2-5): ETGVTQSPTHLIKTRGQQVTLRCSSQSGHNTVSWYQQALGQGPQFIFQYYREEENGRGNFPPRFSGLQFPNYSSELNVNALELDDSALYLCASSLGFRTQETQYFGPGTRLLVL.

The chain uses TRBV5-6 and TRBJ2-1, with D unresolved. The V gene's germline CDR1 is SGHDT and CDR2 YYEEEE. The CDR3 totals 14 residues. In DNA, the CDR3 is TGTGCTGCCGGACGAAGGGCCGACTACAATGAGCAGTTCTTC. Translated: CAAGRRADYNEQFF.

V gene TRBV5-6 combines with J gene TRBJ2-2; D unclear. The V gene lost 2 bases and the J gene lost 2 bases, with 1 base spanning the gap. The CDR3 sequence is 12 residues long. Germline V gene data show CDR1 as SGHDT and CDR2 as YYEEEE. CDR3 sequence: CASSFNTGELFF. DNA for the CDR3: TGTGCCAGCAGCTTTAACACCGGGGAGCTGTTTTTT.

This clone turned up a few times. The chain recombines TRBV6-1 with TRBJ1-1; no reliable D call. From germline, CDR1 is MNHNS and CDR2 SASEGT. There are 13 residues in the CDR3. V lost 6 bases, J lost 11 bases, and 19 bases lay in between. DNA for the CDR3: TGTGCCAGCAGAAATCGTCCCCTCGCGGGCGCTTTCTTT. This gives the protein CASRNRPLAGAFF.

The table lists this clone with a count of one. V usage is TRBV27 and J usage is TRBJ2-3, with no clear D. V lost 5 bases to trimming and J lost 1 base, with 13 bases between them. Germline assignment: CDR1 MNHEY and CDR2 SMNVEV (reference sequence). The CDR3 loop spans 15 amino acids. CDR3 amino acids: CASSLDWAGTDTQYF. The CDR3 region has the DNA TGTGCCAGCAGTCTTGACTGGGCGGGCACAGATACGCAGTATTTT.

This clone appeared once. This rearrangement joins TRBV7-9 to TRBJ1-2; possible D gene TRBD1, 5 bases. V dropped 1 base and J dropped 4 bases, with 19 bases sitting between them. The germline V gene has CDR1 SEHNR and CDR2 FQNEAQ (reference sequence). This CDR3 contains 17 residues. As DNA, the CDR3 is TGTGCCAGCAGCTTAGAGCCTACAGGACCCGCTGGCTATGGCTACACCTTC. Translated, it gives CASSLEPTGPAGYGYTF.

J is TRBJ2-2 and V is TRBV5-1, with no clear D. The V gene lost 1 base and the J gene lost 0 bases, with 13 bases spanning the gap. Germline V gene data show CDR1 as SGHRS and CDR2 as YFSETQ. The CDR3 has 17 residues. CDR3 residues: CASSLRPTLANTGELFF. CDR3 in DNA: TGCGCCAGCAGCTTGCGGCCGACCCTGGCGAACACCGGGGAGCTGTTTTTT.

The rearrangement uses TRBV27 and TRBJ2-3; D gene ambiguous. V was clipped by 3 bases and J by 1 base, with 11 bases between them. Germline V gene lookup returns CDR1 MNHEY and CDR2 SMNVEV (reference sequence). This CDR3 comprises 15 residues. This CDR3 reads CASSFLPLGTDTQYF. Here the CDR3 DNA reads TGTGCCAGCAGTTTCCTGCCTCTTGGCACAGATACGCAGTATTTT.

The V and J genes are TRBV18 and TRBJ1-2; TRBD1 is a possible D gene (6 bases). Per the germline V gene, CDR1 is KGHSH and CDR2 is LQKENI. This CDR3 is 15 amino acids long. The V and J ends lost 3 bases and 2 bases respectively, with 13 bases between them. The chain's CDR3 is CASSPGRGPNYGYTF. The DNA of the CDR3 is TGTGCCAGCTCACCGGGGCGGGGGCCCAACTATGGCTACACCTTC.

CDR3 sequence reads: CASSSPGGQPQHF. The CDR3 bases are TGTGCCAGCAGCAGCCCTGGTGGGCAGCCCCAGCATTTT. The rearrangement joins TRBV5-6 to TRBJ1-5; D unresolved. CDR1 and CDR2 from the germline V gene are SGHDT and YYEEEE. V was pared by 4 bases and J by 7 bases, with 12 bases between. The CDR3 is 13 amino acids.

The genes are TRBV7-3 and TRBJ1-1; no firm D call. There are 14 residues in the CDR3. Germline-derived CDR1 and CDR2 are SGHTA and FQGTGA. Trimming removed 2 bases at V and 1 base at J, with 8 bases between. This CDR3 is CASSLYAGNTEAFF. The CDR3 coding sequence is TGTGCCAGCAGCTTATACGCCGGGAACACTGAAGCTTTCTTT.

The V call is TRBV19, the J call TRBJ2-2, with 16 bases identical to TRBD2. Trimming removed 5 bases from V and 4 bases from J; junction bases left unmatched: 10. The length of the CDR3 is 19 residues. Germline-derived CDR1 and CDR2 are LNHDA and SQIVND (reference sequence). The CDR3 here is CASSVHRGLAGGVTGELFF. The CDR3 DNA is TGTGCCAGTAGTGTTCACCGGGGACTAGCGGGAGGGGTCACCGGGGAGCTGTTTTTT.